The clone carrying this T cell receptor (beta chain) was seen at least ten times. The antigen is not known. CDR1 is MNHNS, CDR2 SASEGT, per germline. Trimming at V came to 8 bases and at J to 0 bases, leaving 9 bases not matched to a gene. The CDR3 covers 16 residues. TCRdb recomputed calls from the 5' RACE reads with MiXCR, one row per CDR3 protein. This sample yields some 300,000 distinct CDR3 sequences, of which more than 3% are seen a single time; 20% to 30% belongs to the top ten. The sample is drawn from a study of T cells after yellow fever vaccination. Study-wide results and caveats: Most clones from primary vaccination were detected again post-booster (almost 98% CD4, around 90% CD8). Sorted repertoires could include abundant contaminating clonotypes from bulk cells.

V gene TRBV6-1 combines with J gene TRBJ2-2; TRBD2 matches at 7 bases. The TCR originated in a man aged 18-30 years who received the YFV17D yellow fever vaccine. The specimen comprised PBMCs, sampled on the day of the yellow fever booster vaccination. The CDR3 DNA reads as TGTGCCAGCCCAGCGGGACCGCAAGCGAACACCGGGGAGCTGTTTTTT. Its translation is CASPAGPQANTGELFF.